This T cell receptor beta chain derives from a study of blood T cell repertoires in COVID-19. As for the study in general: PBMCs, B-cell-depleted T cells, or T cells were the source of the cDNA or gDNA that made up the material.

Generated by immunoSEQ multiplex PCR, the TCRdb table keeps only in-frame clones and is missing some. The sample consists of some 300,000 clones, over 90% of them appearing once. CDR3 length equals 15 residues. With V trimmed by 1 base and J by 7 bases, 5 bases remained unmatched. The germline V gene has CDR1 LNHNV and CDR2 YYDKDF (reference sequence). Material: PBMCs or T cells enriched from blood (not recorded which). The sequence was collected from a woman aged 25 to 45 who had been exposed to COVID-19. The chain combines TRBV15 with TRBJ1-4, with 8 positions matching TRBD1. The CDR3 loop reads CATSRAGGESEKLFF. Here the CDR3 DNA reads TGTGCCACCAGCAGAGCAGGGGGCGAGAGTGAAAAACTGTTTTTT.